These 24 T cell receptor beta chains originate from one sample sequenced in a study of blood T cell repertoires in COVID-19. Repertoires were generated with immunoSEQ multiplex PCR, while TCRdb's copy carries only in-frame clones and drops some. The repertoire has 300,000 or so clones, about nine tenths of them found once; the top ten carry 0.95% to 1.2%. Material: PBMCs or T cells enriched from blood (not recorded which). The receptors originated from a woman in her 30s who had recovered from COVID-19.

The J gene is TRBJ2-2, the V gene TRBV9; TRBD1 might be the D (6 bases). Per the germline V gene, CDR1 is SGDLS and CDR2 is YYNGEE. CDR3 size: 15 residues. The V end lost 0 bases, the J end lost 8 bases, and 14 bases lay between the germline ends. Here the CDR3 reads CASSVGAQGNGELFF. CDR3 DNA: TGTGCCAGCAGCGTAGGGGCACAGGGTAATGGGGAGCTGTTTTTT.

J is TRBJ2-2 and V is TRBV4-3; 8 nucleotides match TRBD1. CDR3 size: 14 residues. In germline, CDR1 is LGHNA, CDR2 YSLEER. With 1 base clipped from V and 7 bases from J, the junction kept 2 bases outside the gene matches. The CDR3 DNA is TGCGCCAGCAGCCAAGCAGGGGGCGTCGGGGAGCTGTTTTTT. This gives the protein CASSQAGGVGELFF.

This clone was counted once. The chain combines TRBV11-1 with TRBJ2-1, with D possibly TRBD2 on 5 matching bases. V was trimmed by 2 bases and J by 4 bases, leaving 15 bases between them. The CDR3 totals 16 residues. The germline gives CDR1 SGHAT, CDR2 FQDESV (reference sequence). CDR3 sequence reads: CASSLLSEGGYNEQFF. CDR3 nucleotide sequence: TGTGCCAGCAGCTTACTCAGCGAAGGAGGTTACAATGAGCAGTTCTTC.

The chain joins TRBV30 to TRBJ1-4, with a weak D call TRBD1 (6 bases). The CDR3 extends over 13 amino acids. V gave up 7 bases and J gave up 3 bases, with 12 bases separating them. The V gene's germline CDR1 is GTSNPN and CDR2 SVGIG (reference sequence). For the CDR3, the DNA is TGTGCCTCAGGGACAAAGGCTAATGAAAAACTGTTTTTT. The encoded protein is CASGTKANEKLFF.

CDR3 sequence (DNA): TGTGCCAGCAGCATCCGGGCAGGGGGCGAGTGGCCCCAGCATTTT. It specifies CASSIRAGGEWPQHF. The chain employs TRBV9 and TRBJ1-5; 8 bases align to TRBD1. V was pared by 4 bases and J by 9 bases, with 12 bases of the junction left unmatched. Germline V lookup: CDR1 SGDLS, CDR2 YYNGEE. The CDR3 extends over 15 amino acids.

CDR3 nucleotide sequence: TGCAGCGCTTCGCGGGCGATGAACACTGAAGCTTTCTTT. Translating it yields CSASRAMNTEAFF. The chain has TRBV29-1 and TRBJ1-1; D is undetermined. The CDR3 spans 13 residues. CDR1 is SQVTM and CDR2 is ANQGSEA in the germline V gene. Trimming shortened V by 7 bases and J by 0 bases, and 12 bases separated the two germline ends. Drawing the rest from reference TRBV29-1 and TRBJ1-1, the complete variable domain is SAVISQKPSRDICQRGTSLTIQCQVDSQVTMMFWYRQQPGQSLTLIATANQGSEATYESGFVIDKFPISRPNLTFSTLTVSNMSPEDSSIYLCSASRAMNTEAFFGQGTRLTVV.

The chain carries TRBV30 and TRBJ2-7; TRBD2 is a possible D gene (5 bases). This CDR3 is built from 14 residues. With 5 bases removed from V and 2 bases from J, the gap between germline ends came to 16 bases. The germline V gene has CDR1 GTSNPN and CDR2 SVGIG (reference sequence). This CDR3 is CAWLKRGKTYEQYF. For the CDR3, the DNA is TGTGCCTGGCTTAAACGGGGAAAAACCTACGAGCAGTACTTC.

J is TRBJ1-5 and V is TRBV21-1. TRBV21-1 is shown as a pseudogene. This CDR3 is built from 16 residues. CDR3 DNA sequence: TGTGCCAGCAGCAAAGACTGGGAGGCAGGCAATCAGCCCCAGCATTTT. Its protein is CASSKDWEAGNQPQHF.

The chain joins TRBV18 to TRBJ2-1, with a weak D call TRBD2 (6 bases). This CDR3 spans 15 amino acids. Germline V CDR1 and CDR2: KGHSH, LQKENI. V shed 6 bases and J shed 0 bases, with 12 bases lying between them. The CDR3 region has the DNA TGTGCCAGCTCGGGGGGAGAAGGCTCCTACAATGAGCAGTTCTTC. Encoded protein: CASSGGEGSYNEQFF.

This chain uses TRBV13 with TRBJ2-3; TRBD1 matches at 7 bases. Germline V gene sequence: CDR1 PRHDT, CDR2 FYEKMQ (reference sequence). V shed 5 bases and J 1 base; nucleotides not matched to a gene: 3. The CDR3 length is 14 residues. CDR3 in DNA: TGTGCCAGCAGCGCCCAGGGGGGCACAGATACGCAGTATTTT. Its protein is CASSAQGGTDTQYF.

This rearrangement joins TRBV18 to TRBJ1-2; 7 nucleotides line up with TRBD1. CDR3 length: 14 residues. Germline V gene lookup returns CDR1 KGHSH and CDR2 LQKENI. J was trimmed by 3 bases and V by 2 bases; bases with no gene match: 3. CDR3: CASSPGDRHYGYTF. The CDR3 bases are TGTGCCAGCTCACCAGGGGACAGACACTATGGCTACACCTTC. The whole variable domain, filled in from reference TRBV18 and TRBJ1-2, reads NAGVMQNPRHLVRRRGQEARLRCSPMKGHSHVYWYRQLPEEGLKFMVYLQKENIIDESGMPKERFSAEFPKEGPSILRIQQVVRGDSAAYFCASSPGDRHYGYTFGSGTRLTVV.

DNA of the CDR3: TGTGCCAGTAGTTTAACTACAGGGGATGGCTACACCTTC. Encoded protein: CASSLTTGDGYTF. V is TRBV19 and J is TRBJ1-2, with 7 bases lining up with TRBD1. Germline V gene sequence: CDR1 LNHDA, CDR2 SQIVND (reference sequence). V lost 5 bases, J lost 6 bases, and 6 bases stayed unmatched. This CDR3 contains 13 residues.

J is TRBJ1-5 and V is TRBV19; D ambiguous. CDR1 and CDR2 from the germline V gene are LNHDA and SQIVND (reference sequence). The ends were cut back, 1 base at V and 2 bases at J, with 6 bases in the middle. The CDR3 extends over 14 amino acids. In nucleotides, the CDR3 is TGTGCCAGTAGTATAGGTATCGGCAATCAGCCCCAGCATTTT. Its protein product is CASSIGIGNQPQHF.

The CDR3 DNA is TGTGCCAGCAGCTTGGCAGCCGGCGGTGGTGAAAAACTGTTTTTT. Amino acids: CASSLAAGGGEKLFF. V and J are TRBV11-2 and TRBJ1-4, with D hard to call. The CDR3 loop spans 15 amino acids. V lost 3 bases, J lost 7 bases, and 15 bases lay in between. In germline, CDR1 is SGHAT, CDR2 FQNNGV.

The chain joins TRBV28 to TRBJ1-4; D may be TRBD1 (6 bases). Germline V CDR1 and CDR2: MDHEN, SYDVKM. The CDR3 contains 16 residues. V gave up 9 bases and J gave up 4 bases, with 21 bases separating them. In DNA form, the CDR3 reads TGTGCCAGTAGTGAAACAAGCGGGACATATAATGAAAAACTGTTTTTT. Its protein product is CASSETSGTYNEKLFF.

The rearrangement uses TRBV6-1 and TRBJ2-7; 7 nucleotides align to TRBD1. This CDR3 is 15 amino acids long. The ends lost 1 base at V and 2 bases at J; junction bases unmatched: 5. Germline V gene lookup returns CDR1 MNHNS and CDR2 SASEGT. The CDR3 sequence: CASSEVWDSAYEQYF. The DNA of the CDR3 is TGTGCCAGCAGTGAAGTATGGGACAGTGCCTACGAGCAGTACTTC.

This chain connects TRBV12-3 or TRBV12-4 to TRBJ2-5; no reliable D call. V lost 6 bases to trimming and J lost 1 base, with 6 bases between them. The CDR3 totals 12 residues. The CDR3 loop is CASRSAQETQYF. CDR3 nucleotides: TGTGCCAGCAGGAGCGCCCAAGAGACCCAGTACTTC.

The chain is built from TRBV7-6 and TRBJ2-3; 7 nucleotides line up with TRBD2. Germline assignment: CDR1 SGHVS and CDR2 FNYEAQ. The CDR3 contains 16 residues. V shed 2 bases and J 1 base; nucleotides not matched to a gene: 6. In nucleotides, the CDR3 is TGTGCCAGCAGCTTATCCCGTGGGGGGGGCACAGATACGCAGTATTTT. It codes for CASSLSRGGGTDTQYF.

V is TRBV9 and J is TRBJ2-7, with a weak D call TRBD2 (6 bases). The germline CDR1 and CDR2 sequences are SGDLS and YYNGEE. V shed 6 bases and J shed 1 base, with 14 bases lying between them. CDR3 length: 14 residues. The CDR3 loop reads CASNEGAGSYEQYF. DNA of the CDR3: TGTGCCAGCAACGAGGGAGCGGGTTCCTACGAGCAGTACTTC. Supplemented by reference TRBV9 and TRBJ2-7, the full variable domain reads DSGVTQTPKHLITATGQRVTLRCSPRSGDLSVYWYQQSLDQGLQFLIQYYNGEERAKGNILERFSAQQFPDLHSELNLSSLELGDSALYFCASNEGAGSYEQYFGPGTRLTVT.

By share, this clone ranks as medium-sized. The J gene is TRBJ2-7, the V gene TRBV29-1; D is possibly TRBD2 (5 bases). The CDR3 length is 17 residues. Deletions cut 4 bases from V and 1 base from J, with 23 bases between. Germline V gene lookup returns CDR1 SQVTM and CDR2 ANQGSEA. The CDR3 spells CSVVILGGHIPSYEQYF. DNA of the CDR3: TGCAGCGTTGTCATTCTTGGCGGGCATATTCCTTCCTACGAGCAGTACTTC.

J is TRBJ1-3 and V is TRBV7-2; tentatively, D is TRBD1 (5 bases). The V gene's germline CDR1 is SGHTA and CDR2 FQGNSA. Trimming took off 5 bases at V and 4 bases at J, with 15 bases between the two ends. The CDR3 is made up of 15 amino acids. The CDR3 is CASSHPQGGGNTIYF. The CDR3 DNA sequence: TGTGCCAGCAGCCACCCCCAGGGTGGCGGAAACACCATATATTTT.

Here the CDR3 reads CASSQSVLPGGLSTGELFF. For the CDR3, the DNA is TGCGCCAGCAGCCAATCTGTACTTCCGGGAGGGTTGAGTACCGGGGAGCTGTTTTTT. The rearrangement links TRBV4-3 to TRBJ2-2; 8 bases agree with TRBD2. Germline loops: CDR1 LGHNA, CDR2 YSLEER. Trimming at V came to 2 bases and at J to 5 bases, leaving 16 bases not matched to a gene. The CDR3 runs 19 residues.

The chain combines TRBV12-3 or TRBV12-4 with TRBJ1-2, with D hard to call. Trimming left V 3 bases short and J 0 bases short, with 5 bases between. The CDR3 runs to 13 residues. The CDR3 DNA sequence: TGTGCCAGCAGTTTGTCTGCTAACTATGGCTACACCTTC. Its protein product is CASSLSANYGYTF.

This clone was found a few times. The chain joins TRBV7-8 to TRBJ2-1; 12 positions match TRBD2. After removal of 6 bases from V and 2 bases from J, the junction contained 5 bases not matched to a gene. The length of the CDR3 is 16 residues. Germline CDR1 is SGHVS and CDR2 is FQNEAQ. CDR3 nucleotides: TGTGCCAGCAGATATCGGACTAGCGGGACCTACAATGAGCAGTTCTTC. It is translated as CASRYRTSGTYNEQFF.